The subject of this entry is one TCR beta chain. The length of the CDR3 is 11 residues. Trimming took 5 bases from V and 7 from J, leaving 8 bases between them. CDR1 is MGHDK and CDR2 is SYGVNS in the germline V gene. The assay was immunoSEQ multiplex PCR, and TCRdb's table has in-frame clones only and misses some. Of 95,000 to 150,000 clones listed, about 90% are singletons. This sample was taken from a study of T cell responses to AZD1222 COVID-19 vaccine. This receptor was identified in an adult in good health. The specimen was peripheral blood, collected on day 0 of AZD1222 vaccination. The chain links TRBV25-1 to TRBJ1-2, with D maybe TRBD1 (6 bases). The DNA for the CDR3 is TGTGCCAGCAGTACAGGGTCTGGCTACACCTTC. This gives the protein CASSTGSGYTF.